A single sample is the source of the 8 T cell receptor beta chains below, sequenced in a study of cytomegalovirus exposure and HLA in healthy donors (dated by TCRdb to between 2016 and 2019). Libraries were prepared through the immunoSEQ multiplex PCR assay. Imported from immuneACCESS, the table was reduced by TCRdb to in-frame sequences with V and J called. These copies leave out some clones; in studies compared against another copy, an unresolved V gene accounts for under half, and the cause of the remainder is not known. The sample yields 100,000 to 150,000 clones; 89% were counted once. The top ten hold about 1.1% of the sample. Material: PBMCs. These receptors came from a woman under 30 in good health and CMV-seronegative.

The chain is built from TRBV6-5 and TRBJ1-3; 7 bases match TRBD1. CDR1 MNHEY and CDR2 SVGAGI come from the germline V gene. The CDR3 contains 15 residues. J lost 4 bases, V lost 0 bases, and 3 bases had no gene match. CDR3 residues: CASSYSDRNGNTIYF. CDR3 nucleotide sequence: TGTGCCAGCAGTTACTCGGACAGGAACGGAAACACCATATATTTT.

The chain recombines TRBV5-6 with TRBJ2-7; 11 bases agree with TRBD1. This CDR3 region has 14 residues. Germline assignment: CDR1 SGHDT and CDR2 YYEEEE. Losses at the gene ends were 3 bases for V and 4 bases for J; bases not matched to a gene: 3. CDR3 in amino acids: CASSWTGGEYEQYF. As DNA, the CDR3 is TGTGCCAGCAGCTGGACAGGGGGCGAATACGAGCAGTACTTC.

This chain uses TRBV4-1 with TRBJ2-1; D perhaps matches TRBD2 (6 bases). The germline gives CDR1 MGHRA, CDR2 YSYEKL. The CDR3 length is 16 residues. V gave up 3 bases and J gave up 0 bases, with 12 bases separating them. The CDR3 is CASSQGGLLSYNEQFF. As DNA, the CDR3 is TGCGCCAGCAGCCAGGGGGGTCTGCTCTCCTACAATGAGCAGTTCTTC.

The chain has TRBV7-9 and TRBJ1-2; D uncertain. Between the trimmed V and J ends, which lost 5 bases and 4 bases, there was a span of 17 bases. This CDR3 is 15 amino acids long. Germline V gives CDR1 SEHNR, CDR2 FQNEAQ (reference sequence). CDR3 in amino acids: CASSHATKNIYGYTF. CDR3 nucleotides: TGTGCCAGCAGCCATGCGACAAAGAATATCTATGGCTACACCTTC.

In its sample, this clone was seen once. The chain has TRBV19 and TRBJ2-3, with D hard to call. Per the germline V gene, CDR1 is LNHDA and CDR2 is SQIVND (reference sequence). This CDR3 is 14 amino acids long. Between the trimmed V and J ends, which lost 1 base and 6 bases, there was a span of 11 bases. The CDR3 protein is CASSIVPGADTQYF. The CDR3 DNA is TGTGCCAGTAGTATAGTCCCTGGAGCGGATACGCAGTATTTT.

The V call is TRBV6-1, the J call TRBJ2-1; TRBD2 agrees at 7 bases. Germline V gene sequence: CDR1 MNHNS, CDR2 SASEGT. Trimming at V came to 3 bases and at J to 4 bases, leaving 9 bases not matched to a gene. CDR3 length equals 16 residues. CDR3 bases: TGTGCCAGCAGTGATCAGAGGCTAGCGGTGTACAATGAGCAGTTCTTC. Amino acids: CASSDQRLAVYNEQFF.

The CDR3 reads CASSQQGREQFF. CDR3 DNA sequence: TGTGCCAGTAGTCAACAGGGGAGAGAGCAGTTCTTC. V and J are TRBV19 and TRBJ2-1; TRBD1 matches at 7 bases. The trim removed 5 bases at V and 10 bases at J, leaving 5 bases unmatched. Germline assignment: CDR1 LNHDA and CDR2 SQIVND (reference sequence). The CDR3 sequence is 12 residues long.

This clone showed up many times. The chain has TRBV6-5 and TRBJ2-1; TRBD1 aligns across 7 bases. Germline V CDR1 and CDR2: MNHEY, SVGAGI. This CDR3 comprises 15 residues. J gave up 4 bases and V 6 bases, and 9 bases lay outside the gene matches. Written as DNA, the CDR3 is TGTGCCAGCAGCAGACCGGGACAGCATTACAATGAGCAGTTCTTC. Translated: CASSRPGQHYNEQFF.